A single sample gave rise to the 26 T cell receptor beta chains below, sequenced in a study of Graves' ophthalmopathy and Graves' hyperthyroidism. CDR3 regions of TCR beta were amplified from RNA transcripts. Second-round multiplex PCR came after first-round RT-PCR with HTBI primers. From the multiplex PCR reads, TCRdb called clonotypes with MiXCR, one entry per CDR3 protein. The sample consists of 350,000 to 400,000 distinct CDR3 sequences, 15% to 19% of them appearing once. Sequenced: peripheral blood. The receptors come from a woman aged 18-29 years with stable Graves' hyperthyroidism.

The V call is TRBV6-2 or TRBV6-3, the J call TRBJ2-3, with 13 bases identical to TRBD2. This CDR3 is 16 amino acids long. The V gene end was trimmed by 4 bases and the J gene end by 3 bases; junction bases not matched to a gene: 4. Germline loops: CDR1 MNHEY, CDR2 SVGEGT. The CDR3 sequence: CASSSAGLAGTDTQYF. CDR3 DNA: TGTGCCAGCAGTTCCGCGGGACTAGCGGGAACAGATACGCAGTATTTT.

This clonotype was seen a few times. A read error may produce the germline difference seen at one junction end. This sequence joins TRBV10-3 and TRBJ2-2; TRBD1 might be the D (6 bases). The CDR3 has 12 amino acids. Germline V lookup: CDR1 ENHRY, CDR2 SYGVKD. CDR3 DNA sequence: TGTGCCATCGGGACAAAGACCGGGGAGCTGTGTTTT. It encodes CAIGTKTGELCF.

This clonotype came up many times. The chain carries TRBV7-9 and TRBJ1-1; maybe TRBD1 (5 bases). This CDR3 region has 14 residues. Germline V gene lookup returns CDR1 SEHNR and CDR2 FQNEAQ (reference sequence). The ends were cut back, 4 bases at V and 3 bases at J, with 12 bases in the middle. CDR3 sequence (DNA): TGTGCCAGCAGCTCGCAGGGAACCTACACTGAAGCTTTCTTT. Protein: CASSSQGTYTEAFF. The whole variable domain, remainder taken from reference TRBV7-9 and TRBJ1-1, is DTGVSQNPRHKITKRGQNVTFRCDPISEHNRLYWYRQTLGQGPEFLTYFQNEAQLEKSRLLSDRFSAERPKGSFSTLEIQRTEQGDSAMYLCASSSQGTYTEAFFGQGTRLTVV.

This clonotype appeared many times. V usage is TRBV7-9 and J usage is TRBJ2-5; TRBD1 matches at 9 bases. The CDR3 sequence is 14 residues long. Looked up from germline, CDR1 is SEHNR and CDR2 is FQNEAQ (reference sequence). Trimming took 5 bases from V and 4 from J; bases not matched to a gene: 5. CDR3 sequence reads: CASSTDRGRETQYF. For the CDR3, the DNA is TGTGCCAGCAGCACCGACAGGGGGAGAGAGACCCAGTACTTC.

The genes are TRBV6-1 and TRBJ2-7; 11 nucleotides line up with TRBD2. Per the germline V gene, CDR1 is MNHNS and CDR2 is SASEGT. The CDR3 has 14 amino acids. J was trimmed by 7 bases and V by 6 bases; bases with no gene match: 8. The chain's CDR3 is CASRTSGGSWEQYF. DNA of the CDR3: TGTGCCAGCAGAACTAGCGGGGGATCGTGGGAGCAGTACTTC.

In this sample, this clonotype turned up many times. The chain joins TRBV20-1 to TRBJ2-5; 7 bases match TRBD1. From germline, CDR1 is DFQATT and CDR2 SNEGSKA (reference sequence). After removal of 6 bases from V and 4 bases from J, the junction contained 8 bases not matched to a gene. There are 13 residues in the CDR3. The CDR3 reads CSAARQGGETQYF. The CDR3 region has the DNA TGCAGTGCAGCTCGACAGGGTGGAGAGACCCAGTACTTC.

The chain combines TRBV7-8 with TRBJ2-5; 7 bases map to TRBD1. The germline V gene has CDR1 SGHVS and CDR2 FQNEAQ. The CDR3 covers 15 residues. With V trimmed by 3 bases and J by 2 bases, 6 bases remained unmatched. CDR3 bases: TGTGCCAGCAGCTTCGGGACAGTCCGTCAAGAGACCCAGTACTTC. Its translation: CASSFGTVRQETQYF.

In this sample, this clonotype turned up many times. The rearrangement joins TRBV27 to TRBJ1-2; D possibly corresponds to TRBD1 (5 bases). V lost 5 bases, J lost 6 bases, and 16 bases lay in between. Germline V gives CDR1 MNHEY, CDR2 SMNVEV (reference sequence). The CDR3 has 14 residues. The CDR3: CASSGTYLLNGYTF. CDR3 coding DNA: TGTGCCAGCAGTGGGACCTACTTACTCAATGGCTACACCTTC.

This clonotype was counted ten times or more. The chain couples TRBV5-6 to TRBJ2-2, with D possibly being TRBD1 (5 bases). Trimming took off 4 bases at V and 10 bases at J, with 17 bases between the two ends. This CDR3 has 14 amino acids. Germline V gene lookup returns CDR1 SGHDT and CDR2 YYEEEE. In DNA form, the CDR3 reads TGTGCCAGCAGCCCTGGCAGGGTCAGTGTGGAGCTGTTTTTT. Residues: CASSPGRVSVELFF.

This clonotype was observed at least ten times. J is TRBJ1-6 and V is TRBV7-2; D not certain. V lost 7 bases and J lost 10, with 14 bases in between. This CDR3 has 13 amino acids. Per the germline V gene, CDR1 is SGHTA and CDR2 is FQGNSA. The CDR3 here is CASTSSVSSPLHF. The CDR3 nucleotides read TGTGCCAGCACCTCCTCGGTGTCATCACCCCTCCACTTT.

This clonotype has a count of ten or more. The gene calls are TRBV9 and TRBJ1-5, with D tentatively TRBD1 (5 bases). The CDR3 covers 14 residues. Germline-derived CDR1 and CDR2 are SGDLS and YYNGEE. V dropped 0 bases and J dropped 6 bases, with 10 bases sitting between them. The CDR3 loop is CASSVGGEGQPQHF. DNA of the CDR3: TGTGCCAGCAGCGTAGGAGGGGAAGGTCAGCCCCAGCATTTT. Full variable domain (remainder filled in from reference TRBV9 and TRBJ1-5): DSGVTQTPKHLITATGQRVTLRCSPRSGDLSVYWYQQSLDQGLQFLIQYYNGEERAKGNILERFSAQQFPDLHSELNLSSLELGDSALYFCASSVGGEGQPQHFGDGTRLSIL.

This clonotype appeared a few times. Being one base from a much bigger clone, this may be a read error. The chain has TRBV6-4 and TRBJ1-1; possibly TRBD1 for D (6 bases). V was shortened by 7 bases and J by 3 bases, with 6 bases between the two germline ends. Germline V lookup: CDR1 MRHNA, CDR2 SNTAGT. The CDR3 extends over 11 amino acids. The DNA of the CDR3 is TGTGCCAGCACAGGGGACACTGAAGCTTTCTTT. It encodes CASTGDTEAFF.

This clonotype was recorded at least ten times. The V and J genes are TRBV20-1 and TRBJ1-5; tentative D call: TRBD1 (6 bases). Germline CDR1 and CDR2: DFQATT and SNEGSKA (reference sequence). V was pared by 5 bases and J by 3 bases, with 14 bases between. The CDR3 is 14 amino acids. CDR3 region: CSAARAGVNQPQHF. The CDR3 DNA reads TGCAGTGCTGCGCGGGCAGGGGTCAATCAGCCCCAGCATTTT.

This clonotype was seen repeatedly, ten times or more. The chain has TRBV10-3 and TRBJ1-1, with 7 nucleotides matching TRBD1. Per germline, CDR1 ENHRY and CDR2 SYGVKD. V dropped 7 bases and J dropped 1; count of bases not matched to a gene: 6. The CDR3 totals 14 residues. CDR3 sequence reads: CAIKRTGQNTEAFF. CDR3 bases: TGTGCCATCAAAAGGACAGGCCAGAACACTGAAGCTTTCTTT.

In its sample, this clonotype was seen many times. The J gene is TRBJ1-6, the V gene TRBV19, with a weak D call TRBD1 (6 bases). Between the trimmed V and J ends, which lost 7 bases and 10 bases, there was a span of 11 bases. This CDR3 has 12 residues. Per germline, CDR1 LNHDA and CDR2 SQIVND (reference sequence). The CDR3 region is CASNRAESPLHF. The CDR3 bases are TGTGCCAGTAACAGGGCGGAATCACCCCTCCACTTT.

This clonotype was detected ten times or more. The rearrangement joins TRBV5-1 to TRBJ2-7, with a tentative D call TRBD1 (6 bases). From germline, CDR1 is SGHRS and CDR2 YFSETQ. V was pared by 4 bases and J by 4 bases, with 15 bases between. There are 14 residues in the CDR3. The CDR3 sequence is CASSPNGRGYEQYF. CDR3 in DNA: TGCGCCAGCAGCCCGAATGGCAGGGGATACGAGCAGTACTTC.

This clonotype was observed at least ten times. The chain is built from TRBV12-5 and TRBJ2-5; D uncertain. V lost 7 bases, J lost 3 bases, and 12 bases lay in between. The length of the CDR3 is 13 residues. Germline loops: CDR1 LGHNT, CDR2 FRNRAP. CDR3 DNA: TGTGCTAGTGCCTCGTACAGAGAAGAGACCCAGTACTTC. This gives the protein CASASYREETQYF.

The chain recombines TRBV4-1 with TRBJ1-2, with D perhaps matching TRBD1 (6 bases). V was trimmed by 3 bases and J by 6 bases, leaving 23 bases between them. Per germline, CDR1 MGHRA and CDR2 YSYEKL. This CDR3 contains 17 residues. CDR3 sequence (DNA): TGCGCCAGCAGCCACCCCGTCGCCGGGACACGGGCTCATGGCTACACCTTC. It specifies CASSHPVAGTRAHGYTF.

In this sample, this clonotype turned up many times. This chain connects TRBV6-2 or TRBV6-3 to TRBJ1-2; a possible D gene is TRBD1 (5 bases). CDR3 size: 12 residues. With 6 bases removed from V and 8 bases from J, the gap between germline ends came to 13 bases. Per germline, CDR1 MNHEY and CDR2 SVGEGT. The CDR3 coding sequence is TGTGCCAGCAGAGGACACCGCGGCGGCTACACCTTC. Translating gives CASRGHRGGYTF.

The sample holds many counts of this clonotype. The CDR3 here is CSARTGSNQPQHF. Written as DNA, the CDR3 is TGCAGTGCGAGGACAGGGAGCAATCAGCCCCAGCATTTT. The genes are TRBV20-1 and TRBJ1-5; 8 bases map to TRBD1. Germline V gives CDR1 DFQATT, CDR2 SNEGSKA (reference sequence). CDR3 length: 13 amino acids. J was trimmed by 1 base and V by 6 bases; bases with no gene match: 2.

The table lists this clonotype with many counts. CDR3 protein: CASGNNSPLHF. The CDR3 DNA is TGTGCCAGCGGGAACAATTCACCCCTCCACTTT. The V and J genes are TRBV2 and TRBJ1-6; no reliable D call. The CDR3 is made up of 11 amino acids. The germline V gene has CDR1 SNHLY and CDR2 FYNNEI. Trimming took 8 bases from V and 7 from J, leaving 6 bases between them.

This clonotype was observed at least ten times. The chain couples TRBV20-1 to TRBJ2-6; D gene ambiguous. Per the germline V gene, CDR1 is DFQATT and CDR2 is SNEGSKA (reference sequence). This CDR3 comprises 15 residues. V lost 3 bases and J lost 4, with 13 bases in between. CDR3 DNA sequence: TGCAGTGCTAGGCCCCCCGGGCACGGGGCCAACGTCCTGACTTTC. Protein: CSARPPGHGANVLTF.

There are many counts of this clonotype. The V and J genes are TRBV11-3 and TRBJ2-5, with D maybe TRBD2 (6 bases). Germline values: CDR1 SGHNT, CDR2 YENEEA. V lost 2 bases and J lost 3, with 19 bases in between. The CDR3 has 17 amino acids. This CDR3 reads CASSLWPWSGQEETQYF. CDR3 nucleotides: TGTGCCAGCAGCTTATGGCCATGGAGCGGGCAGGAAGAGACCCAGTACTTC.

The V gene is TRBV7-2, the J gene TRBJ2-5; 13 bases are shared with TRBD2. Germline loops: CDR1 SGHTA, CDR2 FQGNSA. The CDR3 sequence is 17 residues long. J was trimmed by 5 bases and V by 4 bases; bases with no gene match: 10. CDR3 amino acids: CASSYGLAGARGETQYF. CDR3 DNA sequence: TGTGCCAGCAGCTATGGACTAGCGGGGGCGCGGGGGGAGACCCAGTACTTC.

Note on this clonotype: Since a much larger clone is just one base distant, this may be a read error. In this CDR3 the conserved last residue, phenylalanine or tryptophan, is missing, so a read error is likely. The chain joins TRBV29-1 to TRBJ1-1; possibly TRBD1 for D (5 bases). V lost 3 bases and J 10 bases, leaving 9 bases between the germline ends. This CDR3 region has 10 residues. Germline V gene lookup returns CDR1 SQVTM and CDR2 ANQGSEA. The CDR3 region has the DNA TGCAGCGTTGAGGGGACCGGAGCTTTCCTT. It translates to CSVEGTGAFL.

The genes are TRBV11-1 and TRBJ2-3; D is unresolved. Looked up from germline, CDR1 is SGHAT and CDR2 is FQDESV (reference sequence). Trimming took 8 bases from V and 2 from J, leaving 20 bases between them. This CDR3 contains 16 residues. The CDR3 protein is CASSRPAEQFTDTQYF. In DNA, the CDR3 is TGTGCCAGCTCCCGGCCGGCAGAACAATTCACAGATACGCAGTATTTT.